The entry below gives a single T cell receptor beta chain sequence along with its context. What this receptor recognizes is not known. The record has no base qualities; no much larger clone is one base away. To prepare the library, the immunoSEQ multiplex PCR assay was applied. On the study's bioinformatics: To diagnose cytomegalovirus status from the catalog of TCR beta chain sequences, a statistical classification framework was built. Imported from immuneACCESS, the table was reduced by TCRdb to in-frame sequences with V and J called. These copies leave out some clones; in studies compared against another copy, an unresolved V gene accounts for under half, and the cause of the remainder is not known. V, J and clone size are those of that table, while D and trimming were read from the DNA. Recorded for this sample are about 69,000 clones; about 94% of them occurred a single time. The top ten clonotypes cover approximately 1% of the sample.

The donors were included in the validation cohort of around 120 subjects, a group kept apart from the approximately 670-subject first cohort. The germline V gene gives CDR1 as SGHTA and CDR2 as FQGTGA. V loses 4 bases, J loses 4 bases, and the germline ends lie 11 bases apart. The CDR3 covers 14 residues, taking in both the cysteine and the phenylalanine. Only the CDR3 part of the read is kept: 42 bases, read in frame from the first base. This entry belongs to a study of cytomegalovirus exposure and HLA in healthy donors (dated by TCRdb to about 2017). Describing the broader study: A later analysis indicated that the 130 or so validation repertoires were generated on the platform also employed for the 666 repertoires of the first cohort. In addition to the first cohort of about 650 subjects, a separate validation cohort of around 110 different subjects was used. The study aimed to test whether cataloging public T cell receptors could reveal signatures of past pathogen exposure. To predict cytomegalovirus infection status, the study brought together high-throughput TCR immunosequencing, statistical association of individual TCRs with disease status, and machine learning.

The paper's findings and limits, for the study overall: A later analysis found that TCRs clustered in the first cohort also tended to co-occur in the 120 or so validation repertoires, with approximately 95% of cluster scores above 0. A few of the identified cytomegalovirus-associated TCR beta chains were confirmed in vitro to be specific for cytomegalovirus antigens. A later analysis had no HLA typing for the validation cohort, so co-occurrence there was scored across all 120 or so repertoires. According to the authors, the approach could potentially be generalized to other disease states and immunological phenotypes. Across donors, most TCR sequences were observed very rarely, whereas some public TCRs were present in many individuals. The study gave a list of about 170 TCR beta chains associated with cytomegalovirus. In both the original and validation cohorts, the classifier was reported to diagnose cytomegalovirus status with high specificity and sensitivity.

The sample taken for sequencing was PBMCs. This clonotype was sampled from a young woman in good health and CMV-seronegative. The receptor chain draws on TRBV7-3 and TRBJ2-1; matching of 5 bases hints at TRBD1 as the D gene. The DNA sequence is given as TGTGCCAGCAGCTCGCAGGGTTCTTACAATGAGCAGTTCTTC. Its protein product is CASSSQGSYNEQFF.